This T cell receptor beta chain was sequenced in a study of cytomegalovirus exposure and HLA in healthy donors. Sequenced by immunoSEQ multiplex PCR; TCRdb stores in-frame clones only, minus some. This table holds about 160,000 clones, more than 75% found once. Germline V gene data show CDR1 as SGHAT and CDR2 as FQNNGV. This CDR3 contains 17 residues. J gave up 6 bases and V 1 base, and 5 bases lay outside the gene matches. The sequenced sample was PBMCs. This chain uses TRBV11-2 with TRBJ1-6; 11 positions match TRBD1. The TCR originated in a man younger than 35 in good health and CMV-seronegative. CDR3 sequence: CASSLVGTGGSNSPLHF. The CDR3 nucleotides are TGTGCCAGCAGCTTAGTAGGGACAGGGGGAAGTAATTCACCCCTCCACTTT. Full variable domain (remainder filled in from reference TRBV11-2 and TRBJ1-6): EAGVAQSPRYKIIEKRQSVAFWCNPISGHATLYWYQQILGQGPKLLIQFQNNGVVDDSQLPKDRFSAERLKGVDSTLKIQPAKLEDSAVYLCASSLVGTGGSNSPLHFGNGTRLTVT.